This T cell receptor beta chain was sequenced in a study of blood T cell repertoires in COVID-19. Study as a whole: T cells, B-cell-depleted T cells, or PBMCs provided the cDNA or gDNA that served as material.

Sequencing used immunoSEQ multiplex PCR; TCRdb keeps in-frame clones, though not all of them. The sample records 450,000 or so clones, 85% to 90% being singletons. Patients in Seattle were enrolled during active infection, then followed longitudinally. This clone was detected many times. Sequences were obtained from peripheral blood. The sequence came from a man between 18 and 35 years old with COVID-19, enrolled during active disease.

In nucleotides, the CDR3 is TGTGCCAGCTCATCCGACAGCTCTGGGGCCAACGTCCTGACTTTC. This codes for CASSSDSSGANVLTF. The gene calls are TRBV18 and TRBJ2-6, with D possibly matching TRBD1 (5 bases). The germline V gene has CDR1 KGHSH and CDR2 LQKENI. The CDR3 spans 15 residues. Trimming cost V 5 bases and J 0 bases, with 8 bases left between them.